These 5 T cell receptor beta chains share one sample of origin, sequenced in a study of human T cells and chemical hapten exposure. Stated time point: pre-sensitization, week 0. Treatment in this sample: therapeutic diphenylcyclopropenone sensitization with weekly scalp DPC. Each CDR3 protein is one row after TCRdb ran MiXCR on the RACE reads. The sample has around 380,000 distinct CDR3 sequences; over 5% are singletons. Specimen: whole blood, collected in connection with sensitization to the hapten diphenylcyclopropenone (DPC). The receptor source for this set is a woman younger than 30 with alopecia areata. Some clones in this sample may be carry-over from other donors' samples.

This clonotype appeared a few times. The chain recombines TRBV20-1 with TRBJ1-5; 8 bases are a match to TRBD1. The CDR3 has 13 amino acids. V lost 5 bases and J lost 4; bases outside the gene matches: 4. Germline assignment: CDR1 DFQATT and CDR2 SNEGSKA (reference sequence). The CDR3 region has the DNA TGCAGTGCTGTCGGGACAGGTAATCAGCCCCAGCATTTT. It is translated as CSAVGTGNQPQHF.

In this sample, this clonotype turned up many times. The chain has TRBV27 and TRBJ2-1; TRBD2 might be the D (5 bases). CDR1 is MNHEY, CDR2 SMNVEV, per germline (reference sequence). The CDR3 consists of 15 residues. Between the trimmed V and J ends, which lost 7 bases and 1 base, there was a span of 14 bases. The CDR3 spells CASTRGGASYNEQFF. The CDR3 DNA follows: TGTGCCAGCACCAGAGGAGGAGCTTCCTACAATGAGCAGTTCTTC.

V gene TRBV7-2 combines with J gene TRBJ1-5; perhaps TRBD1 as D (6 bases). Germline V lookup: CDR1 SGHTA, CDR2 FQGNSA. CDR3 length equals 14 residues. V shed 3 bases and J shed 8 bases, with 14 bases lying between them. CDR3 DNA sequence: TGTGCCAGCAGCTTCTACATCCAGGGGAAGCCCCAGCATTTT. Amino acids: CASSFYIQGKPQHF.

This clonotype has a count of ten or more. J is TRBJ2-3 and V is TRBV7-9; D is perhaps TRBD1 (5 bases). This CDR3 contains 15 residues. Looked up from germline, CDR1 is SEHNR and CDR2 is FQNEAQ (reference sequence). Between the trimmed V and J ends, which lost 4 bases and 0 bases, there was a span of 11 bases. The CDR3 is CASSWGRLSTDTQYF. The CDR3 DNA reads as TGTGCCAGCAGCTGGGGCCGACTCAGCACAGATACGCAGTATTTT. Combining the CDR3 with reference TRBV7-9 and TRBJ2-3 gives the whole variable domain DTGVSQNPRHKITKRGQNVTFRCDPISEHNRLYWYRQTLGQGPEFLTYFQNEAQLEKSRLLSDRFSAERPKGSFSTLEIQRTEQGDSAMYLCASSWGRLSTDTQYFGPGTRLTVL.

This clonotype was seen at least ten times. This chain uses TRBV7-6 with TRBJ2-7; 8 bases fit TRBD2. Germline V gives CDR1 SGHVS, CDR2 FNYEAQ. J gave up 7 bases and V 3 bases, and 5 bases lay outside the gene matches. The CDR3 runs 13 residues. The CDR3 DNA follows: TGTGCCAGCAGCTTGCCAGCGGGGGAAGAGCAGTACTTC. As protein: CASSLPAGEEQYF.